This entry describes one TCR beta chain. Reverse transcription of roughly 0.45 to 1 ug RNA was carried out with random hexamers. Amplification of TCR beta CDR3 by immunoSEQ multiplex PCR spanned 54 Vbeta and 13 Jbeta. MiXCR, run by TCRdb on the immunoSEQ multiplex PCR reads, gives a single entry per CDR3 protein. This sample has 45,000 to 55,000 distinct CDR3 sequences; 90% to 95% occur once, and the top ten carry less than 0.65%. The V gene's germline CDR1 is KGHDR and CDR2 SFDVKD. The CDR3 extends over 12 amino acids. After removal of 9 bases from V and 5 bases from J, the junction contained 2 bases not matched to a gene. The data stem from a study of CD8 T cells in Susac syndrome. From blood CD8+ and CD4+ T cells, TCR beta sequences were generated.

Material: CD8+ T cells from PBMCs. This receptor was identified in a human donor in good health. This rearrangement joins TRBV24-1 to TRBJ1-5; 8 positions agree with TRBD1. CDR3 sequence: CATLTGDQPQHF. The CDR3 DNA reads TGTGCCACCTTGACAGGGGATCAGCCCCAGCATTTT.